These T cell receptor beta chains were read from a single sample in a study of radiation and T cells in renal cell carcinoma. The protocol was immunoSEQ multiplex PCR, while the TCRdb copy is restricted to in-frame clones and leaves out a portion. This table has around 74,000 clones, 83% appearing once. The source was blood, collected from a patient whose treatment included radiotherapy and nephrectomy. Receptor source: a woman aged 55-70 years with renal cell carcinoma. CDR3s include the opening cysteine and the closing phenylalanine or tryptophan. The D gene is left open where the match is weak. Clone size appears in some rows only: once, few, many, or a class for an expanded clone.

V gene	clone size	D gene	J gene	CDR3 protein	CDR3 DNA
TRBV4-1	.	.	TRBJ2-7	CASSQEWGGQWRYEQYF	TGCGCCAGCAGCCAAGAATGGGGTGGGCAGTGGCGCTACGAGCAGTACTTC
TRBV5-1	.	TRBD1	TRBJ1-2	CASSLGDSRGYTF	TGCGCCAGCAGCTTGGGGGACAGCCGCGGCTACACCTTC
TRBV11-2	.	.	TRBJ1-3	CASSLSSGNTIYF	TGTGCCAGCAGCTTGAGCTCTGGAAACACCATATATTTT
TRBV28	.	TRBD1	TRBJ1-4	CASSLTGVIEKLFF	TGTGCCAGCAGTTTAACAGGGGTTATTGAAAAACTGTTTTTT
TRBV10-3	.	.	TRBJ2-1	CAISPPGAGKGNEQFF	TGTGCCATCAGTCCGCCGGGGGCGGGAAAAGGCAATGAGCAGTTCTTC
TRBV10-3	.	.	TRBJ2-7	CAISDSGTIDHEQYF	TGTGCCATCAGTGATTCCGGGACAATCGACCACGAGCAGTACTTC
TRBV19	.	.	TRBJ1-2	CAASNYGYTF	TGTGCCGCATCAAACTATGGCTACACCTTC
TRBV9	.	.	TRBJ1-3	CASSVDWMAGNTIYF	TGTGCCAGCAGCGTAGATTGGATGGCTGGAAACACCATATATTTT
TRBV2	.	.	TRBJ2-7	CASNQGLYEQYF	TGTGCCAGCAACCAGGGACTCTACGAGCAGTACTTC
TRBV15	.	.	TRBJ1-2	CATSVGREDGYTF	TGTGCCACCAGCGTGGGCAGGGAAGATGGCTACACCTTC
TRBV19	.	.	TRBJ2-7	CASSSRDGFHYEQYF	TGTGCCAGTAGTTCTCGGGACGGGTTTCACTACGAGCAGTACTTC
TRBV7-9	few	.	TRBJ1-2	CASSMTNYGYTF	TGTGCCAGCAGCATGACTAACTATGGCTACACCTTC
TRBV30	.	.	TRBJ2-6	CGGWVLTSGANVLTF	TGTGGGGGGTGGGTCTTGACTTCTGGGGCCAACGTCCTGACTTTC
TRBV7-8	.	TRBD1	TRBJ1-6	CASSWGTGRNSPLHF	TGTGCCAGCAGCTGGGGGACAGGGAGAAATTCACCCCTCCACTTT
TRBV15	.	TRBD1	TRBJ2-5	CATSTLRTGYYETQYF	TGTGCCACCAGCACACTCCGGACAGGGTATTACGAGACCCAGTACTTC
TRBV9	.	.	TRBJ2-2	CASSRTGELFF	TGTGCCAGCAGCAGGACCGGGGAGCTGTTTTTT
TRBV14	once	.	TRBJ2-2	CASSQGRIQAGELFF	TGTGCCAGCAGCCAAGGACGGATTCAGGCCGGGGAGCTGTTTTTT
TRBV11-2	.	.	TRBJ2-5	CASSRYGVQETQYF	TGTGCCAGCAGCCGTTACGGGGTCCAAGAGACCCAGTACTTC
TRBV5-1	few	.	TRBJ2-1	CASSLEGRSNEQFF	TGCGCCAGCAGCTTGGAAGGTAGGAGCAATGAGCAGTTCTTC
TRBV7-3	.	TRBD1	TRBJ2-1	CASSLSGTGYNEQFF	TGTGCCAGCAGCTTATCCGGGACAGGCTACAATGAGCAGTTCTTC
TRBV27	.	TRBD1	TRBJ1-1	CASTVTGVYTEAFF	TGTGCCAGCACCGTGACAGGGGTTTACACTGAAGCTTTCTTT
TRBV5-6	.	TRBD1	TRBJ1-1	CASSWGQGHTEAFF	TGTGCCAGCAGCTGGGGACAGGGCCATACTGAAGCTTTCTTT
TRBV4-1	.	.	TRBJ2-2	CASSPNRYEQGTGELFF	TGCGCCAGCAGCCCTAACCGATACGAACAGGGTACCGGGGAGCTGTTTTTT
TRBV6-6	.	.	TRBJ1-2	CASSFDSYGYTF	TGTGCCAGCAGTTTCGACAGCTATGGCTACACCTTC
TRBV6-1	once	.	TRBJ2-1	CASSDRATYNEQFF	TGTGCCAGCAGTGACAGGGCGACCTACAATGAGCAGTTCTTC
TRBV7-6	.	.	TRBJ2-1	CASSLERGRLYNEQFF	TGTGCCAGCAGCTTAGAACGGGGACGCCTCTACAATGAGCAGTTCTTC
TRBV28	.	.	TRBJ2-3	CASTAALNWGSEDTQYF	TGTGCCAGCACCGCGGCCTTGAATTGGGGAAGCGAAGATACGCAGTATTTT
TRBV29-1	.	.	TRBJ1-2	CSVEGGTDSPYLANYGYTF	TGCAGCGTTGAAGGGGGGACCGACAGTCCATATTTAGCTAACTATGGCTACACCTTC
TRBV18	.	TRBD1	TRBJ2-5	CASSPTGWQETQYF	TGTGCCAGCTCACCGACAGGGTGGCAAGAGACCCAGTACTTC
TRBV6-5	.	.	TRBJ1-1	CASSFIRGGGTEAFF	TGTGCCAGCAGTTTCATCCGGGGGGGAGGCACTGAAGCTTTCTTT
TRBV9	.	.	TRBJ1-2	CASSVEAGRGGRGYGYTF	TGTGCCAGCAGCGTAGAGGCTGGAAGGGGTGGGCGCGGCTATGGCTACACCTTC
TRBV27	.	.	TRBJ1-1	CASRPSQRGTEAFF	TGTGCCAGCAGGCCAAGCCAACGTGGGACTGAAGCTTTCTTT
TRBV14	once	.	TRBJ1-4	CASSQVGSWSAGEKLFF	TGTGCCAGCAGCCAAGTTGGGTCGTGGAGCGCGGGCGAAAAACTGTTTTTT
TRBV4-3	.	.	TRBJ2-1	CASSQDGARGRSYNEQFF	TGCGCCAGCAGCCAAGATGGGGCAAGGGGGAGATCCTACAATGAGCAGTTCTTC
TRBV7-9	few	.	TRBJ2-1	CASSLLQESSYNEQFF	TGTGCCAGCAGCTTATTACAGGAGAGCTCCTACAATGAGCAGTTCTTC
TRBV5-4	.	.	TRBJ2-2	CASSGTIMAHNTGELFF	TGTGCCAGCAGCGGAACCATCATGGCACACAACACCGGGGAGCTGTTTTTT
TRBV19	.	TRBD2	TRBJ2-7	CASTRGVAGPPSYEQYF	TGTGCCAGTACCCGGGGGGTAGCGGGACCTCCTTCCTACGAGCAGTACTTC
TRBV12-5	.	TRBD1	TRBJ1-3	CASGLGQGISGNTIYF	TGTGCTAGTGGTTTAGGACAGGGGATCTCTGGAAACACCATATATTTT
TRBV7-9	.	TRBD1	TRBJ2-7	CASSPGTGYWYEQYF	TGTGCCAGCAGCCCCGGGACAGGGTACTGGTACGAGCAGTACTTC
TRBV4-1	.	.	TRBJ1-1	CASSQGSGEAFF	TGCGCCAGCAGCCAAGGAAGCGGGGAAGCTTTCTTT
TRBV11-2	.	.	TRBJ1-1	CASSLEVRPGRNTEAFF	TGTGCCAGCAGCTTAGAGGTTCGGCCGGGCAGGAACACTGAAGCTTTCTTT
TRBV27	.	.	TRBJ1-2	CASSSYTSGKGAYGYTF	TGTGCCAGCAGTTCCTACACCTCAGGGAAAGGTGCCTATGGCTACACCTTC
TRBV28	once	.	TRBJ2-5	CASSLYGGATQETQYF	TGTGCCAGCAGTTTATATGGGGGGGCGACACAAGAGACCCAGTACTTC
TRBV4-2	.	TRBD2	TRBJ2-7	CASSPRLAGTYEQYF	TGTGCCAGCAGCCCGCGACTAGCGGGAACCTACGAGCAGTACTTC
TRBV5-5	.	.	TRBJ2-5	CASSWHYEETQYF	TGTGCCAGCAGCTGGCATTATGAAGAGACCCAGTACTTC
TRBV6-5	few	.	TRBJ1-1	CASSYGGGNTEAFF	TGTGCCAGCAGTTACGGCGGGGGGAACACTGAAGCTTTCTTT
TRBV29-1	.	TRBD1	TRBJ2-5	CSVDSGTGYQETQYF	TGCAGCGTTGATTCCGGGACAGGGTACCAAGAGACCCAGTACTTC
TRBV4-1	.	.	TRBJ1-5	CASSQDWGFNQPQHF	TGCGCCAGCAGCCAAGATTGGGGTTTCAATCAGCCCCAGCATTTT
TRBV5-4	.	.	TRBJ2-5	CASSWTGAGETQYF	TGTGCCAGCAGCTGGACGGGCGCGGGGGAGACCCAGTACTTC
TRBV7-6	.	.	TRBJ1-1	CASSLTGPNTEAFF	TGTGCCAGCAGCTTGACAGGCCCTAACACTGAAGCTTTCTTT